The clone carrying this T cell receptor (beta chain) was counted a few times. This sample was included in a study of T and B cells in COVID-19 patients. In the study overall: Peripheral blood came from COVID-19 patients with active infection or after recovery. Most recovered patients had mild to moderate COVID-19 treated as outpatients. Of more than 19 active-infection patients, over 9 were critically ill with mechanical ventilation or extracorporeal membrane oxygenation.

Germline V lookup: CDR1 KGHDR, CDR2 SFDVKD. V was pared by 2 bases and J by 1 base, with 13 bases between. The CDR3 has 16 amino acids. Blood genomic DNA input for TRB amplification was roughly 220-500 ng. BIOMED2 TRB-A/B primer pools were used in multiplex TRB PCR. TCRdb itself ran the multiplex PCR reads through MiXCR, one entry per CDR3 protein. The sample has about 2,500 distinct CDR3 sequences; under 30% are singletons. Material for sequencing was blood. The receptor was isolated from a human donor with active COVID-19. The chain carries TRBV24-1 and TRBJ2-5; D could derive from TRBD1 or TRBD2 (6 bases each). CDR3 sequence: CATSDSGWGAQETQYF. CDR3 nucleotides: TGTGCCACCAGTGATTCCGGGTGGGGGGCCCAAGAGACCCAGTACTTC.